This T cell receptor beta chain was captured in a study of cytomegalovirus exposure and HLA in healthy donors (dated by TCRdb to 2017 to 2019). About the study as a whole: In an earlier analysis of roughly 590 of the donors, around 300 Gb of sequence data and 100 million or so unique TCR beta sequences from 180 million or so T cells were reported. In a later analysis, previously published TCR beta repertoires from 670 or so donors were re-analyzed and high-resolution HLA genotyping was added so that TCR occurrence patterns could be studied. An earlier analysis of some 500 of the donors used high-throughput TCR beta sequencing to judge whether each TCR beta V gene segment behaved as functional or pseudogenic. A later genetic analysis used genome-wide SNP genotypes for about 60% of the 666 donors, treating that subset as a discovery cohort. Rather than using new phenotypic data, the later analysis identified candidate immune exposures from TCR beta sequences and from how often those sequences occurred across donors. Typing coverage varied by locus: about 629-630 donors for A, B, C, DRB1 and DQB1; roughly 560 for DQA1; over 600 for DPA1; 450 to 480 for DPB1. HLA typing covered class I and class II loci at four-digit resolution. Roughly 300 gigabases of sequencing data and around 87 million unique TCR sequences were included in an early release covering about 700 HLA-typed donors. Alongside the repertoire data, information on donor age, sex, ethnicity and CMV serostatus was compiled. Besides the first cohort of 550 to 750 subjects, a separate validation cohort made up of 120 different subjects was used. Using immunosequencing, the study profiled T cell repertoires from 500 to 800 subjects and related those repertoires to cytomegalovirus serostatus. Roughly five DR-DQ haplotypes were handled as single units for association and clustering, since linkage in the cohort was strong. The study aimed to test whether signatures of past pathogen exposure could be identified by cataloging public T cell receptors. All discovery cohort repertoires had been generated on a single sequencing platform. Among about 370 genotyped donors of the cohort, an average of around 250,000 unique TCR beta nucleotide sequences was sequenced per donor, of which roughly 17% were non-productive. Of the 300 to 500 genotyped donors, more than 75% were placed in the genetic ancestry cluster associated with self-reported Caucasian donors. To predict cytomegalovirus infection status, the study combined high-throughput TCR immunosequencing, statistical association of individual TCRs with disease status, and machine learning. Here is what the overall study found, with its caveats: The only immune exposure information available for the cohort was CMV serostatus. In a later analysis, the rate of TCR association differed among HLA loci, with DRB1 alleles having the most associated TCRs and HLA-C alleles having the fewest. A later analysis found that HLA-associated TCR beta chains were more clonally expanded and had lower generation probabilities than equally common non-associated chains. Most CMV-associated TCR beta chains appeared to be HLA-restricted in a later analysis, and the HLA associations seemed to be driven largely by CMV exposure. Most TCR sequences were observed very rarely across donors, whereas some public TCRs were present in many individuals. In a later genetic analysis, fewer N-insertions in productive TCRs were reported among donors in an Asian-associated ancestry cluster than the approximately 630-donor mean. The presence/absence analyses assumed that sequencing depth was roughly uniform across donors, and that assumption may not be true. Because HLA typing was missing for some donors at each locus, association tests included only the typed subset. When HLA alleles, especially DR and DQ, strongly co-occurred, attributing TCR associations to individual alleles was difficult. The cohort was sequenced for TCR beta chains only, and without alpha or paired-chain data the features that could be detected were limited. Specific HLA alleles were associated with about 17,000 TCR beta sequences at a false discovery rate of 0.05 in a later analysis. In an earlier analysis of 587 of the donors, most TCR beta V segments were observed in productive rearrangements about 87% or about 30% of the time, broadly matching IMGT annotations. Because the 87-base-pair reads could not distinguish some IMGT-functional V segments, including TRBV6-2 and TRBV6-3, those segments were excluded. A further reported finding was that TCR beta sequences accurately predicted the HLA-A and HLA-B alleles for most subjects in the first cohort. A group of highly shared sequence variants was considered likely to be a technical artifact of the sequencing pipeline. Because counts were too low, about 18 rarely observed V segments, including chromosome 9 orphons, were excluded from the earlier analysis of 587 of the donors. Linkage disequilibrium might explain the correlated functional status among segregating V segments, but an unknown experimental factor could not be excluded. In the study, some 160 TCR beta chains were listed as associated with cytomegalovirus. In a later analysis, several top co-occurrence clusters were reported to appear linked to parvovirus B19, influenza, CMV and Epstein-Barr virus. The authors suggested that the approach could potentially be generalized to other disease states and immunological phenotypes. The classifier was reported to diagnose cytomegalovirus status with high specificity and sensitivity in both the original cohort and the validation cohort. V-gene and J-gene trimming of TCR beta chains was associated with a missense DCLRE1C variant in a later genetic analysis, and the association was replicated in an independent cohort. A few of the identified cytomegalovirus-associated TCR beta chains were confirmed in vitro to be specific for cytomegalovirus antigens.

Regarding this clone: No cognate antigen has been identified for it. No base qualities exist here, and no much larger clone lies one base off it.

From the cysteine up to the phenylalanine, the CDR3 has a length of 13 residues. Solely the CDR3 DNA is kept, with 39 bases framed from the first base. Clipping removes 6 bases from V and 0 bases from J, with 5 as the unmatched junction base count. From the germline V gene, CDR1 is SQVTM and CDR2 is ANQGSEA. The library relied on the immunoSEQ multiplex PCR assay. A mixture of 60 forward primers for TCR Vbeta segments and 13 reverse primers for TCR Jbeta segments was used in the multiplex PCR. A multiplex PCR assay on genomic DNA amplified the CDR3 region of rearranged TCR beta genes. On the Illumina HiSeq System, the amplified TCR beta libraries were sequenced as 87-base-pair reads. From the authors' description of their analysis: In a later analysis, about 80 million unique TCR beta chains were counted across the roughly 610 repertoires, and roughly 9.9 million of these chains were shared by at least two donors. To remove PCR and sequencing errors, raw reads were error-corrected and collapsed into unique sequences using a nearest-neighbor algorithm that merged closely related sequences. To assign V, D and J gene segments, CDR3 sequences were aligned to IMGT reference sequences. For a sequence to be retained, a match of at least six nucleotides to both a V gene segment and a J gene segment was required. A rearrangement counted as productive if the CDR3 had no stop codons and remained in frame with V and J, and every other rearrangement counted as non-productive. CDR3 was defined by IMGT convention, running from the second conserved V-encoded cysteine to the conserved J-encoded phenylalanine. Sequences without an unambiguous match to a single V gene segment were excluded from the earlier analysis of 587 of the donors. In an earlier analysis of some 590 of the donors, a V segment was called functional when productive rearrangements were above 56.7%, and segregating when the standard deviation between donors exceeded 5%. A statistical classification framework was developed to diagnose cytomegalovirus status using the catalog of TCR beta chain sequences. V and J gene assignment, in a later analysis, came from comparing TCR nucleotide sequences with IMGT/GENE-DB human TR gene sequences. Using the TCRdist pipeline, a later analysis assigned CDR3 sequences along with most-parsimonious VDJ recombination scenarios. In a later analysis, each TCR beta chain was defined by its CDR3 amino acid sequence together with its V-gene family, and reads without a unique V-gene family were excluded. A later analysis removed 550 to 700 highly shared, low-generation-probability nucleotide sequences to deal with suspected cross-contamination and a sequencing artifact. For each public chain, a later analysis derived a clonal expansion index from normalized ranks of inferred template counts within each repertoire. A later analysis computed generation probabilities with a VDJ recombination model fitted to out-of-frame rearrangements, and checked the results against IGoR. In a later analysis, hypergeometric tests were used to score TCR-TCR, TCR-HLA and TCR-CMV co-occurrence, with a repertoire-size bias correction applied to TCR pairs. In a later analysis, false discovery rates were estimated by permuting HLA or CMV assignments 20 times. In a later analysis, co-occurring TCRs were grouped using DBSCAN, with TCRdist sequence similarity added in when clustering inside HLA-allele-positive subsets. Repertoires with fewer than 30,000 or more than 120,000 public chains were left out of co-occurrence clustering, as were five repertoires with anomalous nucleotide sharing. Entries here come from immuneACCESS through TCRdb and include only in-frame sequences with V and J called. Some clones fail to appear in such tables; in the studies checked, an unresolved V gene covers under half of the shortfall, and the cause of the remainder is unknown. V, J and clone size are taken as reported in that table, and D and trimming were inferred from the DNA itself. This sample comprises some 180,000 clones, roughly 79% of them detected only once. The biggest ten clones account for around 3% of the sample.

In total, fewer than 750 healthy bone marrow donors made up the cohort. All cohort members were sampled while nominally healthy, although unrecorded immune exposures were likely present. The donor was CMV seronegative and belonged to the group of approximately 320 seronegative cohort members. A peripheral blood sample was collected from each donor, and TCR beta sequencing was performed on peripheral blood mononuclear cells. The Qiagen DNeasy Blood Extraction Kit was used to extract genomic DNA from the blood cell samples. The rearranged chain carries TRBV29-1 and TRBJ2-7, with TRBD1 matching 7 junction bases. The sequence was collected from a male donor in good health and CMV-seronegative. Sequenced sample: PBMCs. Read as DNA, the sequence is TGCAGCGTGACCCGGGACAGCTCCTACGAGCAGTACTTC. Translated, this gives CSVTRDSSYEQYF.